The 28 T cell receptor beta chains presented below share a single source sample, sequenced in a study of identical twins. TCRdb itself ran the 5' RACE reads through MiXCR, one entry per CDR3 protein. The table lists hundreds of thousands of distinct CDR3 sequences, less than 25% of them singletons. The sample also formed part of further work on T cells expressing NK-cell markers.

Input material: PBMCs. These receptors were obtained from a woman in her late teens or twenties in good health.

The chain employs TRBV12-3 or TRBV12-4 and TRBJ2-3, with D tentatively TRBD2 (6 bases). The germline V and J ends were trimmed by 6 bases and 5 bases, with 15 bases remaining between them. This CDR3 has 14 residues. The CDR3: CASSRDSRGDTQYF. In nucleotides, the CDR3 is TGTGCCAGCAGCCGGGACTCCCGAGGAGATACGCAGTATTTT.

CDR3 in DNA: TGTGCCAGCAGTGAAGATCATTCACCCCTCCACTTT. This codes for CASSEDHSPLHF. This chain joins TRBV25-1 and TRBJ1-6; D ambiguous. Germline lookup yields CDR1 MGHDK and CDR2 SYGVNS. This CDR3 spans 12 amino acids. Trimming took off 2 bases at V and 8 bases at J, with 4 bases between the two ends.

This chain connects TRBV5-5 to TRBJ2-1; TRBD2 matches at 9 bases. CDR1 is SGHKS, CDR2 YYEKEE, per germline (reference sequence). The CDR3 covers 17 residues. Trimming took 5 bases from V and 4 from J; bases not matched to a gene: 13. CDR3 sequence: CASRPSGALPIYNEQFF. The DNA for the CDR3 is TGTGCCAGCAGGCCTAGCGGGGCCTTGCCCATTTACAATGAGCAGTTCTTC.

The chain combines TRBV5-1 with TRBJ2-7, with TRBD2 matching over 10 bases. Trimming at V came to 0 bases and at J to 3 bases, leaving 0 bases not matched to a gene. The length of the CDR3 is 14 residues. Germline-derived CDR1 and CDR2 are SGHRS and YFSETQ. The CDR3 DNA reads TGCGCCAGCAGCTTGGAGCGGGAGGGCTACGAGCAGTACTTC. Encoded protein: CASSLEREGYEQYF.

The chain combines TRBV6-6 with TRBJ1-5; maybe TRBD1 (5 bases). Germline CDR1 is MNHNY and CDR2 is SVGAGI (reference sequence). This CDR3 has 13 amino acids. The ends were cut back, 6 bases at V and 9 bases at J, with 15 bases in the middle. As DNA, the CDR3 is TGTGCCAGCAGCGCCGACAGCCTAGGGCCCCAGCATTTT. Protein sequence: CASSADSLGPQHF.

The chain employs TRBV30 and TRBJ2-5; TRBD2 matches 7 bases. CDR3 length: 13 residues. V lost 2 bases, J lost 5 bases, and 5 bases stayed unmatched. CDR1 and CDR2 (germline): GTSNPN, SVGIG (reference sequence). The CDR3 DNA reads as TGTGCCTGGAGTATTGCGGGAGAGGAGACCCAGTACTTC. Its protein product is CAWSIAGEETQYF.

This clonotype has a handful of counts. The genes are TRBV20-1 and TRBJ2-5, with 11 bases matching TRBD2. Germline V gene sequence: CDR1 DFQATT, CDR2 SNEGSKA (reference sequence). The length of the CDR3 is 15 residues. V lost 5 bases and J lost 5; bases outside the gene matches: 10. This chain's CDR3 is CSAPRLAGISETQYF. The CDR3 coding sequence is TGCAGTGCTCCTAGACTAGCGGGGATCTCGGAGACCCAGTACTTC.

This clonotype has a count of ten or more. The CDR3 DNA reads as TGCAGTGCTTTTGGACAGGGGAGGACAGATACGCAGTATTTT. This gives the protein CSAFGQGRTDTQYF. The chain recombines TRBV20-1 with TRBJ2-3, with TRBD1 matching over 9 bases. The trim removed 5 bases at V and 3 bases at J, leaving 6 bases unmatched. Germline values: CDR1 DFQATT, CDR2 SNEGSKA (reference sequence). This CDR3 has 14 amino acids.

The chain links TRBV6-2 or TRBV6-3 to TRBJ2-3, with no clear D. Germline V gene data show CDR1 as MNHEY and CDR2 as SVGEGT. CDR3 length equals 11 residues. V lost 2 bases and J lost 9, with 6 bases in between. The CDR3 DNA reads TGTGCCAGCAGTTACGTCCGGACGCAGTATTTT. It is translated as CASSYVRTQYF.

This clonotype was detected many times. This chain uses TRBV20-1 with TRBJ1-1; no firm D call. CDR3 size: 12 residues. With 3 bases removed from V and 4 bases from J, the gap between germline ends came to 9 bases. Germline V gives CDR1 DFQATT, CDR2 SNEGSKA (reference sequence). CDR3: CSARWQTTEAFF. In nucleotides, the CDR3 is TGCAGTGCTAGGTGGCAGACCACTGAAGCTTTCTTT.

V and J are TRBV7-2 and TRBJ2-7, with 7 positions matching TRBD1. CDR1 and CDR2 (germline): SGHTA, FQGNSA. CDR3 length: 13 amino acids. Unmatched junction bases numbered 6, after V lost 1 base and J lost 9 bases. CDR3 in DNA: TGTGCCAGCAGCTTAGGTAGGGGGCTTTGGCAGTACTTC. This encodes CASSLGRGLWQYF.

This clonotype showed up just a few times. The V gene is TRBV20-1, the J gene TRBJ2-1; D is uncertain. The CDR3 loop spans 15 amino acids. V gave up 0 bases and J gave up 0 bases, with 9 bases separating them. Germline V CDR1 and CDR2: DFQATT, SNEGSKA (reference sequence). For the CDR3, the DNA is TGCAGTGCTAGAGATCTCGGAAGCTCCTACAATGAGCAGTTCTTC. Amino acid sequence: CSARDLGSSYNEQFF.

This clonotype was seen more than once but under ten times. The CDR3 region is CASSSTTIQETQYF. As DNA, the CDR3 is TGTGCCAGCAGTTCTACCACTATCCAGGAGACCCAGTACTTC. The chain joins TRBV2 to TRBJ2-5; D is undetermined. The germline CDR1 and CDR2 sequences are SNHLY and FYNNEI. The CDR3 is made up of 14 amino acids. V lost 5 bases, J lost 5 bases, and 15 bases lay in between.

This clonotype was seen ten or more times. The CDR3 reads CASSVEGAVNSPLHF. For the CDR3, the DNA is TGTGCCAGCAGCGTGGAGGGGGCCGTTAATTCACCCCTCCACTTT. This chain links TRBV9 with TRBJ1-6; 7 bases match TRBD1. The ends lost 2 bases at V and 6 bases at J; junction bases unmatched: 5. CDR1 is SGDLS, CDR2 YYNGEE, per germline. There are 15 residues in the CDR3.

This clonotype was detected a few times. The gene calls are TRBV10-3 and TRBJ1-1; D is possibly TRBD1 (5 bases). Germline CDR1 and CDR2: ENHRY and SYGVKD. Trimming took off 5 bases at V and 0 bases at J, with 13 bases between the two ends. The CDR3 is 15 amino acids. The CDR3 is CAISPGGALNTEAFF. The CDR3 DNA reads as TGTGCCATCAGTCCCGGGGGAGCCTTGAACACTGAAGCTTTCTTT.

At least ten counts were recorded for this clonotype. The rearrangement uses TRBV20-1 and TRBJ2-2; D possibly corresponds to TRBD2 (5 bases). There are 15 residues in the CDR3. CDR1 and CDR2 (germline): DFQATT, SNEGSKA (reference sequence). Trimming left V 5 bases short and J 3 bases short, with 16 bases between. The CDR3: CSAAPLGRDTGELFF. The CDR3 region has the DNA TGCAGTGCTGCCCCGTTAGGGCGGGACACCGGGGAGCTGTTTTTT.

This chain connects TRBV5-1 to TRBJ1-2, with D perhaps TRBD1 (5 bases). From germline, CDR1 is SGHRS and CDR2 YFSETQ. The CDR3 length is 14 residues. With 4 bases removed from V and 4 bases from J, the gap between germline ends came to 14 bases. The CDR3 nucleotides read TGCGCCAGCAGCCCGGGGACGTCCACCTATGGCTACACCTTC. The encoded protein is CASSPGTSTYGYTF.

The genes are TRBV5-5 and TRBJ2-1; no reliable D call. Germline-derived CDR1 and CDR2 are SGHKS and YYEKEE (reference sequence). The CDR3 length is 14 residues. Trimming took off 0 bases at V and 5 bases at J, with 9 bases between the two ends. The CDR3 DNA follows: TGTGCCAGCAGCTTGGATCCCCGGGACAATGAGCAGTTCTTC. Amino acids: CASSLDPRDNEQFF. Full variable domain (rest looked up from reference TRBV5-5 and TRBJ2-1): DAGVTQSPTHLIKTRGQQVTLRCSPISGHKSVSWYQQVLGQGPQFIFQYYEKEERGRGNFPDRFSARQFPNYSSELNVNALLLGDSALYLCASSLDPRDNEQFFGPGTRLTVL.

The chain recombines TRBV6-5 with TRBJ2-7, with TRBD2 identical over 9 bases. CDR3 length: 16 amino acids. The trim removed 0 bases at V and 4 bases at J, leaving 7 bases unmatched. In germline, CDR1 is MNHEY, CDR2 SVGAGI. As DNA, the CDR3 is TGTGCCAGCAGTTACTCTAGCGGGAGCAACCCTTACGAGCAGTACTTC. It yields the protein CASSYSSGSNPYEQYF.

The chain uses TRBV12-3 or TRBV12-4 and TRBJ1-2; D unresolved. V gave up 3 bases and J gave up 2 bases, with 7 bases separating them. This CDR3 has 13 residues. CDR3 nucleotide sequence: TGTGCCAGCAGTTTGCAAAAAAACTATGGCTACACCTTC. It is translated as CASSLQKNYGYTF.

This clonotype was seen a few times. The chain carries TRBV12-3 or TRBV12-4 and TRBJ2-3; D gene ambiguous. Trimming cost V 4 bases and J 7 bases, with 9 bases left between them. The CDR3 covers 12 residues. The CDR3 nucleotides are TGTGCCAGCAGTTATGGGGTGAATACGCAGTATTTT. It translates to CASSYGVNTQYF.

This clonotype appeared a few times. The chain combines TRBV6-1 with TRBJ2-3; 12 bases are shared with TRBD2. The CDR3 is 15 amino acids. With 8 bases clipped from V and 4 bases from J, the junction kept 7 bases outside the gene matches. The germline CDR1 and CDR2 sequences are MNHNS and SASEGT. The CDR3 DNA is TGTGCCAGCGGAGACGGACTAGCGGGGTCAGATACGCAGTATTTT. Protein: CASGDGLAGSDTQYF.

The chain links TRBV6-1 to TRBJ2-2, with 9 bases matching TRBD2. The CDR3 is 16 amino acids. With 5 bases clipped from V and 1 base from J, the junction kept 5 bases outside the gene matches. The germline CDR1 and CDR2 sequences are MNHNS and SASEGT. The CDR3 bases are TGTGCCAGCAGTCGTAGCGGGGGCCGGAACACCGGGGAGCTGTTTTTT. Translation gives CASSRSGGRNTGELFF.

This clonotype came up a few times. The chain is built from TRBV20-1 and TRBJ2-1; weak D call: TRBD2 (7 bases). Germline V gene data show CDR1 as DFQATT and CDR2 as SNEGSKA (reference sequence). Trimming took 3 bases from V and 9 from J, leaving 15 bases between them. The CDR3 runs 13 residues. Written as DNA, the CDR3 is TGCAGTGCTAGGAGAGGGGGGGTAGGTGAGCAGTTCTTC. It specifies CSARRGGVGEQFF.

This clonotype has more than one count but fewer than ten. The chain couples TRBV29-1 to TRBJ1-2; the match to TRBD1 covers 7 bases. The CDR3 consists of 14 residues. After removal of 1 base from V and 7 bases from J, the junction contained 9 bases not matched to a gene. Germline CDR1 is SQVTM and CDR2 is ANQGSEA. The DNA of the CDR3 is TGCAGCGTTGAAGTCAGGGGGGAGCTTCTTGGCTACACCTTC. Amino acid sequence: CSVEVRGELLGYTF. The full variable domain, in which reference TRBV29-1 and TRBJ1-2 provide the parts outside the CDR3, is SAVISQKPSRDICQRGTSLTIQCQVDSQVTMMFWYRQQPGQSLTLIATANQGSEATYESGFVIDKFPISRPNLTFSTLTVSNMSPEDSSIYLCSVEVRGELLGYTFGSGTRLTVV.

The chain joins TRBV7-9 to TRBJ2-4; maybe TRBD1 (5 bases). The CDR3 contains 14 residues. Germline values: CDR1 SEHNR, CDR2 FQNEAQ (reference sequence). Trimming shortened V by 6 bases and J by 3 bases, and 12 bases separated the two germline ends. The CDR3, as DNA: TGTGCCAGCAGTTCCGACAGCCACAAAAACATTCAGTACTTC. It encodes CASSSDSHKNIQYF.

V gene TRBV10-3 combines with J gene TRBJ2-1, with TRBD2 matching over 12 bases. The CDR3 loop spans 17 amino acids. With 2 bases clipped from V and 9 bases from J, the junction kept 11 bases outside the gene matches. Germline V gives CDR1 ENHRY, CDR2 SYGVKD. The CDR3 nucleotides read TGTGCCATCAGTGAGATATTGCGGACTAGCGGGAATGTTGAGCAGTTCTTC. It codes for CAISEILRTSGNVEQFF.

The chain employs TRBV6-1 and TRBJ1-1; TRBD1 might be the D (5 bases). Germline V CDR1 and CDR2: MNHNS, SASEGT. V lost 7 bases to trimming and J lost 2 bases, with 11 bases between them. The length of the CDR3 is 13 residues. The CDR3 nucleotides read TGTGCCAGCAAGGGCAGGGTAAACACTGAAGCTTTCTTT. It is translated as CASKGRVNTEAFF.